The next 2 T cell receptor beta chains were all read from a single sample in a study of T cells in Graves' hyperthyroidism and ophthalmopathy. Regions amplified from RNA transcripts were the TCR beta CDR3 regions. TCR CDR3 underwent first-round RT-PCR with the HTBI primer set. MiXCR, run by TCRdb on the multiplex PCR reads, gives a single entry per CDR3 protein. The sample contains 250,000 to 300,000 distinct CDR3 sequences, roughly 13% of which appear only once. The specimen was blood. These receptors all come from a woman aged 25 to 39 with Graves' hyperthyroidism that later progressed to Graves' ophthalmopathy.

This clonotype was recorded a few times. The chain carries TRBV9 and TRBJ2-3; D uncertain. The CDR3 length is 14 residues. V lost 1 base and J 2 bases, leaving 8 bases between the germline ends. The germline V gene encodes CDR1 SGDLS and CDR2 YYNGEE. The CDR3 DNA reads as TGTGCCAGCAGCGTACAGGATTTCACAGATACGCAGTATTTT. Amino acids: CASSVQDFTDTQYF.

This clonotype was seen many times. V usage is TRBV18 and J usage is TRBJ1-1, with unresolved D. The CDR3 spans 14 residues. V was trimmed by 3 bases and J by 0 bases, leaving 8 bases between them. Germline values: CDR1 KGHSH, CDR2 LQKENI. The DNA for the CDR3 is TGTGCCAGCTCACCTTTGGGGATGAACACTGAAGCTTTCTTT. This sequence encodes CASSPLGMNTEAFF.